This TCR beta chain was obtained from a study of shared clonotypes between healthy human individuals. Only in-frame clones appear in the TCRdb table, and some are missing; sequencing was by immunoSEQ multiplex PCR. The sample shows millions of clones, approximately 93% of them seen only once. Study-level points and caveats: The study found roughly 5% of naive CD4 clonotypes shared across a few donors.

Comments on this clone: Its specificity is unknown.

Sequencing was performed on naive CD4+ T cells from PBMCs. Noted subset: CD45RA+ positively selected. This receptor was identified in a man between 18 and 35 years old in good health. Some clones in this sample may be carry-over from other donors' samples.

CDR3 residues: CASSPFGGLADHEQFF. The CDR3 coding sequence is TGTGCCAGCAGTCCGTTTGGGGGCTTAGCGGACCATGAGCAGTTCTTC. This chain uses TRBV25-1 with TRBJ2-1; the D call may be TRBD1 or TRBD2 (6 bases each). The CDR3 extends over 16 amino acids. Per germline, CDR1 MGHDK and CDR2 SYGVNS. Trimming took off 5 bases at V and 8 bases at J, with 22 bases between the two ends.